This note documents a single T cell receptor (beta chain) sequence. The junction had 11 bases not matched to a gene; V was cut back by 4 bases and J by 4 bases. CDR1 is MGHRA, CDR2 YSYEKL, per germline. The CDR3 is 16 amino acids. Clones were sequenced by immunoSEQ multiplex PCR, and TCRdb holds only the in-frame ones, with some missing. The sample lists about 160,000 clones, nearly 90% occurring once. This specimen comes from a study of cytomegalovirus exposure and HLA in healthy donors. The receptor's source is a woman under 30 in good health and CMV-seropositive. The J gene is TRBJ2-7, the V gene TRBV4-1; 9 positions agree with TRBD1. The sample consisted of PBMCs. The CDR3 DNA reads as TGCGCCAGCAGCCCTACTGAACAGGGGGCTCATTACGAGCAGTACTTC. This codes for CASSPTEQGAHYEQYF.